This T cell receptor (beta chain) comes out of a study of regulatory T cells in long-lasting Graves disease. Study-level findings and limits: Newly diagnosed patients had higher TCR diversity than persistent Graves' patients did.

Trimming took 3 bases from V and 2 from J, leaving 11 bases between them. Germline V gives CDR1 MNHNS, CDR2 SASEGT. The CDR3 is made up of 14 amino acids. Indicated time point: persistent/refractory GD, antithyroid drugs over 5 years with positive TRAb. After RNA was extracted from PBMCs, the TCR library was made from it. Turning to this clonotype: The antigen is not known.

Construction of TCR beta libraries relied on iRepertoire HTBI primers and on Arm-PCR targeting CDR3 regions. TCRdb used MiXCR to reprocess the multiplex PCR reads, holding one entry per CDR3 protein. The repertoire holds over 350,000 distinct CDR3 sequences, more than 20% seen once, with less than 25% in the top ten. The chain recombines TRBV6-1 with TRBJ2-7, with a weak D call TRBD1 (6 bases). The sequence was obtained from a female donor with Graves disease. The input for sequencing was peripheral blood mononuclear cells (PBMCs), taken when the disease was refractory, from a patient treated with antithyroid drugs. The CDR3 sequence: CASSDDRYPYEQYF. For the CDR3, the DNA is TGTGCCAGCAGTGACGACAGGTACCCCTACGAGCAGTACTTC.